Listed below are T cell receptor beta chains from one sample, sequenced in a study of blood T cell repertoires in COVID-19. Sequencing was performed with immunoSEQ multiplex PCR; in TCRdb, only in-frame clones are kept and a portion is missing. The profile shows roughly 110,000 clones, around four fifths of them singletons. Sequenced sample: peripheral blood. These receptors were obtained from a man between 70 and 80 years old with acute or convalescent COVID-19. Each CDR3 is given with its conserved first and last residue. Each record gives: D gene, V gene, clone size, J gene, CDR3 protein, CDR3 DNA. A D gene is named only where the DNA matches it firmly. Expanded clones get a size class; other rows say once, few or many, or leave the size out.

>TRBD1|TRBV7-9|few|TRBJ1-2
CASSSRDRGNYGYTF
TGTGCCAGCAGCTCCCGGGACAGGGGAAACTATGGCTACACCTTC
>TRBD1|TRBV6-5|-|TRBJ2-1
CASRLGQGNNEQFF
TGTGCCAGCAGATTGGGACAGGGGAACAATGAGCAGTTCTTC
>-|TRBV19|-|TRBJ1-5
CATVEVFKGPLNQPQHF
TGTGCCACCGTAGAGGTATTTAAGGGGCCTCTCAATCAGCCCCAGCATTTT
>TRBD2|TRBV19|-|TRBJ2-1
CASSTGTSGGYPEQFF
TGTGCCAGTAGTACGGGGACTAGCGGGGGGTATCCTGAGCAGTTCTTC
>TRBD1|TRBV6-5|-|TRBJ1-3
CASRQGANGNTIYF
TGTGCCAGCAGGCAGGGGGCGAATGGAAACACCATATATTTT
>TRBD1|TRBV13|-|TRBJ2-1
CASSFETGPTLYNEQFF
TGTGCCAGCAGCTTTGAGACAGGGCCGACGCTATACAATGAGCAGTTCTTC
>-|TRBV12-5|-|TRBJ2-3
CASGSGTFSTDTQYF
TGTGCTAGTGGTTCAGGGACATTCAGCACAGATACGCAGTATTTT
>TRBD1|TRBV4-1|-|TRBJ1-3
CASSQGGQGLGNTIYF
TGCGCCAGCAGCCAGGGGGGACAGGGACTTGGAAACACCATATATTTT
>-|TRBV12-5|-|TRBJ2-2
CASGLQAIGELFF
TGTGCTAGTGGTTTGCAGGCGATCGGGGAGCTGTTTTTT
>TRBD2|TRBV2|-|TRBJ2-3
CASSFFSGQGLAMGREDTQYF
TGTGCCAGCAGTTTTTTTTCGGGACAAGGACTAGCGATGGGGAGGGAAGATACGCAGTATTTT
>-|TRBV29-1|-|TRBJ2-5
CSVQGGQETQYF
TGCAGCGTTCAGGGCGGCCAAGAGACCCAGTACTTC
>-|TRBV7-8|-|TRBJ2-5
CASSDVGAPSETQYF
TGTGCCAGCAGCGATGTAGGGGCGCCCTCCGAGACCCAGTACTTC
>TRBD1|TRBV5-1|-|TRBJ1-2
CASSLELRGQGANYGYTF
TGCGCCAGCAGCTTGGAATTGAGGGGACAGGGAGCTAACTATGGCTACACCTTC
>-|TRBV5-1|few|TRBJ1-1
CASSLEAGANTEAFF
TGCGCCAGCAGCTTGGAGGCGGGGGCAAACACTGAAGCTTTCTTT
>TRBD1|TRBV19|-|TRBJ2-2
CASTATGVNTGELFF
TGTGCCAGTACCGCGACAGGGGTCAACACCGGGGAGCTGTTTTTT
>TRBD1|TRBV4-1|once|TRBJ2-7
CASSLDRGYEQYF
TGCGCCAGCAGCCTAGACAGGGGATACGAGCAGTACTTC
>-|TRBV10-3|-|TRBJ2-3
CATKGSRGPTDTQYF
TGTGCCACTAAGGGGTCGCGGGGGCCCACAGATACGCAGTATTTT
>-|TRBV7-3|-|TRBJ1-6
CASSLQNQSPLHF
TGTGCCAGCAGCTTACAAAATCAATCACCCCTCCACTTT
>TRBD1|TRBV4-3|-|TRBJ1-3
CASSQSNLGQGNTIYF
TGCGCCAGCAGCCAATCCAATCTCGGACAGGGCAACACCATATATTTT
>-|TRBV27|-|TRBJ1-4
CASRDWEQGREKLFF
TGTGCCAGCAGGGATTGGGAACAGGGAAGGGAAAAACTGTTTTTT
>TRBD1|TRBV4-3|-|TRBJ1-5
CASSRDARTGGSQPQHF
TGCGCCAGCAGCCGAGACGCAAGGACAGGGGGATCTCAGCCCCAGCATTTT
>-|TRBV6-6|-|TRBJ1-6
CASSRPPGFSYNSPLHF
TGTGCCAGCAGCCGACCCCCAGGCTTCTCCTATAATTCACCCCTCCACTTT
>-|TRBV6-4|-|TRBJ1-1
CASSEGVNTEAFF
TGTGCCAGCAGTGAAGGGGTGAACACTGAAGCTTTCTTT
>TRBD1|TRBV7-8|few|TRBJ1-6
CASSSQTGGDSPLHF
TGTGCCAGCAGCTCGCAGACAGGGGGCGATTCACCCCTCCACTTT
>TRBD1|TRBV7-2|-|TRBJ2-2
CASSRDRAVTGELFF
TGTGCCAGCAGCCGGGACAGGGCGGTCACCGGGGAGCTGTTTTTT
>-|TRBV5-1|-|TRBJ1-2
CASSLKVGGADGYTF
TGCGCCAGCAGCCTCAAGGTCGGGGGGGCAGATGGCTACACCTTC
>-|TRBV5-1|-|TRBJ2-3
CASMEAGHTDTQYF
TGCGCCAGCATGGAGGCGGGGCACACAGATACGCAGTATTTT
>TRBD1|TRBV24-1|-|TRBJ2-7
CATSDLGVKTGGFDYEQYF
TGTGCCACCAGTGATTTGGGCGTTAAGACAGGGGGCTTCGACTACGAGCAGTACTTC
>TRBD1|TRBV2|-|TRBJ2-1
CASSEDRGNEQFF
TGTGCCAGCAGTGAGGACAGGGGAAATGAGCAGTTCTTC
>TRBD1|TRBV6-1|once|TRBJ1-5
CASSALTGEGNQPQHF
TGTGCCAGCAGTGCATTGACAGGGGAGGGCAATCAGCCCCAGCATTTT
>-|TRBV7-9|few|TRBJ2-1
CASSPRAEQFF
TGTGCCAGCAGCCCTAGAGCCGAGCAGTTCTTC
>-|TRBV14|-|TRBJ2-3
CASSPPGVTSTDTQYF
TGTGCCAGCAGCCCCCCCGGAGTCACTAGCACAGATACGCAGTATTTT
>TRBD1|TRBV11-2|few|TRBJ2-7
CASSQGQFYEQYF
TGTGCCAGCAGCCAGGGACAGTTCTACGAGCAGTACTTC
>TRBD1|TRBV11-2|-|TRBJ1-1
CASSTGQGKMNTEAFF
TGTGCCAGCAGCACTGGACAGGGGAAGATGAACACTGAAGCTTTCTTT
>-|TRBV29-1|few|TRBJ2-7
CSALSQGYEQYF
TGCAGCGCCCTCTCGCAGGGGTACGAGCAGTACTTC
>-|TRBV29-1|-|TRBJ2-3
CSVAPTDTQYF
TGCAGCGTGGCTCCAACAGATACGCAGTATTTT
>-|TRBV28|-|TRBJ2-7
CASSPPTAGYEQYF
TGTGCCAGCAGCCCTCCGACAGCGGGCTACGAGCAGTACTTC
>TRBD1|TRBV6-5|-|TRBJ2-1
CASSSRTGGRNEQFF
TGTGCCAGCAGTTCCCGGACAGGGGGCCGGAATGAGCAGTTCTTC
>TRBD1|TRBV19|once|TRBJ2-2
CASSIGTGDTNGELFF
TGTGCCAGTAGTATAGGGACAGGGGACACGAACGGGGAGCTGTTTTTT
>-|TRBV7-8|-|TRBJ2-2
CASSLSRGSFGAGELFF
TGTGCCAGCAGCTTGTCTAGAGGGTCGTTCGGTGCCGGGGAGCTGTTTTTT
>TRBD2|TRBV13|-|TRBJ2-3
CASSARGDTDTQYF
TGTGCCAGCAGCGCCCGGGGGGACACAGATACGCAGTATTTT
>TRBD1|TRBV5-8|-|TRBJ1-2
CASSLPGQDGYTF
TGTGCCAGCAGCCTACCGGGACAGGACGGCTACACCTTC
>-|TRBV3-1/TRBV3-2|-|TRBJ1-3
CASSQVQSTSGNTIYF
TGTGCCAGCAGCCAAGTGCAGTCCACCTCTGGAAACACCATATATTTT
>TRBD2|TRBV18|-|TRBJ2-1
CASSPRQRGGPYNEQFF
TGTGCCAGCTCACCACGTCAACGGGGGGGCCCCTACAATGAGCAGTTCTTC
>-|TRBV27|-|TRBJ1-4
CASSPDVGLEKLFF
TGTGCCAGCAGTCCCGACGTGGGACTTGAAAAACTGTTTTTT
>TRBD1|TRBV2|-|TRBJ2-2
CASRLQGAAGELFF
TGTGCCAGCAGGTTACAGGGGGCCGCCGGGGAGCTGTTTTTT
>-|TRBV24-1|few|TRBJ1-5
CATSDSSKGDNQPQHF
TGTGCCACCAGTGATTCCTCCAAGGGGGACAATCAGCCCCAGCATTTT
>TRBD1|TRBV5-8|-|TRBJ1-1
CASSLEWDREAFF
TGTGCCAGCAGCTTGGAGTGGGACAGAGAAGCTTTCTTT
>TRBD1|TRBV10-3|-|TRBJ1-5
CAISGQGVDQPQHF
TGTGCCATCAGTGGACAGGGGGTCGATCAGCCCCAGCATTTT
>TRBD1|TRBV18|-|TRBJ1-6
CASSPSIQGPSSALHF
TGTGCCAGCTCGCCTTCTATACAGGGGCCCTCGTCGGCCCTCCACTTT
>-|TRBV5-5|-|TRBJ1-1
CASSFTAVDRLNTEAFF
TGTGCCAGCAGCTTTACGGCAGTCGACAGGCTGAACACTGAAGCTTTCTTT
>-|TRBV6-2/TRBV6-3|once|TRBJ1-5
CASSSEVSGQGRELNQPQHF
TGTGCCAGCAGTTCCGAGGTCAGCGGGCAGGGGAGGGAGCTCAATCAGCCCCAGCATTTT
>-|TRBV6-5|few|TRBJ2-7
CASQGGGYEQYF
TGTGCCAGCCAGGGAGGAGGTTACGAGCAGTACTTC
>TRBD1|TRBV5-1|-|TRBJ1-2
CASSRGGQGRLDYGYTF
TGCGCCAGCAGCCGGGGGGGACAGGGTCGTTTAGACTATGGCTACACCTTC